These T cell receptor beta chains were read from a single sample in a study of OX40 agonist ivuxolimab in advanced cancers. The repertoire was sequenced with immunoSEQ multiplex PCR; TCRdb's copy has only in-frame clones and lacks some. Of about 150,000 clones detected, 90% to 95% appear once; the ten largest clones hold around 0.28%. Material: CD4+ or CD8+ T cells sorted from blood, obtained in a trial of the OX40 agonist ivuxolimab. These receptors all stem from an adult with an advanced solid tumor such as melanoma, head and neck, liver or kidney cancer. CDR3s include the opening cysteine and the closing phenylalanine or tryptophan. Each record gives: V gene, clone size, D gene, J gene, CDR3 protein, CDR3 DNA. The D gene is left open where the match is weak. The size of a clone is reported for some rows only, either as once, few or many, or as a class for expanded clones.

TRBV28,NA,NA,TRBJ1-6,CASSLSGQSLHF,TGTGCCAGCAGTTTATCCGGACAGTCCCTCCACTTT
TRBV6-5,NA,NA,TRBJ1-6,CASRPGRAYNSPLHF,TGTGCCAGCAGGCCAGGGAGGGCCTATAATTCACCCCTCCACTTT
TRBV28,once,TRBD1,TRBJ1-2,CASSSRQGYIYGYTF,TGTGCCAGCAGTAGTCGACAGGGATACATCTATGGCTACACCTTC
TRBV6-1,NA,NA,TRBJ2-7,CASSDRYEQYF,TGTGCCAGCTCTGACAGGTACGAGCAGTACTTC
TRBV5-4,NA,NA,TRBJ2-7,CASSSGGGYSYEQYF,TGTGCCAGCAGCTCGGGGGGCGGGTACTCCTACGAGCAGTACTTC
TRBV5-1,NA,TRBD1,TRBJ1-1,CASSLMAGGSTEAFF,TGCGCCAGCAGCTTGATGGCAGGGGGTAGCACTGAAGCTTTCTTT
TRBV7-8,NA,NA,TRBJ1-4,CASSLARLPEKLFF,TGTGCCAGCAGCTTAGCCCGACTCCCGGAAAAACTGTTTTTT
TRBV28,NA,TRBD2,TRBJ2-3,CASSRGTSGKDTQYF,TGTGCCAGCAGTAGGGGGACTAGCGGGAAGGATACGCAGTATTTT
TRBV7-9,NA,TRBD1,TRBJ1-4,CASSPTGGATNEKLFF,TGTGCCAGCAGCCCGACAGGGGGCGCGACTAATGAAAAACTGTTTTTT
TRBV4-1,NA,NA,TRBJ2-4,CASSQFSAGNTVAKNIQYF,TGCGCCAGCAGCCAATTTTCGGCAGGGAATACCGTAGCCAAAAACATTCAGTACTTC
TRBV6-5,NA,TRBD2,TRBJ2-1,CASSYSRELAGEQFF,TGTGCCAGCAGTTACTCGAGAGAGCTAGCGGGCGAGCAGTTCTTC
TRBV11-2,NA,NA,TRBJ2-7,CASSLEGFYRAEQYF,TGTGCCAGCAGCTTGGAGGGGTTTTACAGGGCCGAGCAGTACTTC
TRBV28,NA,NA,TRBJ2-1,CASNRGTNNEQFF,TGTGCCAGCAATAGGGGGACGAACAATGAGCAGTTCTTC
TRBV15,NA,TRBD1,TRBJ1-1,CATTETGVAFF,TGTGCCACCACCGAGACAGGGGTAGCTTTCTTT
TRBV7-2,NA,TRBD1,TRBJ1-5,CASSRGTGVSQPQHF,TGTGCCAGCAGCCGAGGTACAGGGGTAAGTCAGCCCCAGCATTTT
TRBV30,NA,TRBD1,TRBJ1-1,CAWSPLQGTTEAFF,TGTGCCTGGAGCCCTTTACAGGGGACGACTGAAGCTTTCTTT
TRBV18,once,TRBD1,TRBJ1-1,CASSPLGQGTTEAFF,TGTGCCAGCTCACCATTAGGACAGGGGACCACTGAAGCTTTCTTT
TRBV10-2,NA,NA,TRBJ1-6,CASSESVYNSPLHF,TGCGCCAGCAGTGAGAGCGTCTATAATTCACCCCTCCACTTT
TRBV5-5,NA,NA,TRBJ2-7,CASSVTPTAYEQYF,TGTGCCAGCAGCGTGACGCCGACCGCCTACGAGCAGTACTTC
TRBV6-4,NA,NA,TRBJ1-1,CASSDSTVRGNTEAFF,TGTGCCAGCAGTGACTCGACGGTCAGGGGGAACACTGAAGCTTTCTTT
TRBV6-5,NA,TRBD1,TRBJ2-3,CASSSTGGPTDTQYF,TGTGCCAGCAGTTCAACAGGGGGACCCACAGATACGCAGTATTTT
TRBV30,NA,TRBD2,TRBJ2-5,CAWEGLAGGQGQYF,TGTGCCTGGGAGGGACTAGCGGGAGGGCAAGGCCAGTACTTC
TRBV9,NA,NA,TRBJ2-7,CASSDGLGQYF,TGTGCCAGCAGCGATGGGCTGGGGCAGTACTTC
TRBV5-1,NA,NA,TRBJ2-7,CASSLDLYEQYF,TGCGCCAGCAGCTTGGACCTTTACGAGCAGTACTTC
TRBV19,NA,NA,TRBJ2-2,CASSIGGGTGELFF,TGTGCCAGTAGTATAGGGGGCGGCACCGGGGAGCTGTTTTTT
TRBV5-1,NA,NA,TRBJ1-3,CASSLKSSGVGHTIYF,TGCGCCAGCAGCTTGAAGTCGTCGGGGGTAGGGCACACCATATATTTT
TRBV18,NA,NA,TRBJ1-1,CASSPGAGVNTEAFF,TGTGCCAGCTCACCAGGGGCAGGAGTAAACACTGAAGCTTTCTTT
TRBV18,NA,NA,TRBJ1-2,CASSPGTGLNYGYTF,TGTGCCAGCTCACCGGGAACAGGGCTTAACTATGGCTACACCTTC
TRBV5-1,NA,NA,TRBJ2-7,CASSRGGGPYEQYF,TGCGCCAGCAGCCGAGGGGGAGGGCCCTACGAGCAGTACTTC
TRBV30,NA,NA,TRBJ1-1,CAWSTSHRVEAFF,TGTGCCTGGAGTACTTCCCACAGGGTAGAGGCTTTCTTT
TRBV6-5,NA,NA,TRBJ2-5,CASSIIRQETQYF,TGTGCCAGCAGCATAATAAGGCAAGAGACCCAGTACTTC
TRBV19,NA,TRBD1,TRBJ1-1,CASRTGQGFHTEAFF,TGTGCCAGCAGGACGGGACAGGGGTTTCACACTGAAGCTTTCTTT
TRBV10-3,NA,NA,TRBJ2-1,CAITRQGMMNEQFF,TGTGCCATCACTAGGCAGGGGATGATGAATGAGCAGTTCTTC
TRBV27,few,NA,TRBJ2-2,CASSPRGIVAGELFF,TGTGCCAGCAGTCCCCGGGGCATCGTTGCCGGGGAGCTGTTTTTT
TRBV27,NA,NA,TRBJ1-2,CASSPAGLRGYTF,TGTGCCAGCAGTCCCGCCGGGTTGCGTGGCTACACCTTC
TRBV15,NA,TRBD1,TRBJ2-7,CATSRDRADYEQYF,TGTGCCACCAGCAGGGACAGGGCAGACTACGAGCAGTACTTC
TRBV4-1,once,NA,TRBJ2-7,CASSFQGSSSYEQYF,TGCGCCAGCAGTTTTCAGGGTTCTTCCTCCTACGAGCAGTACTTC
TRBV4-1,NA,TRBD2,TRBJ2-1,CASSQDASGSWRQFF,TGCGCCAGCAGCCAAGATGCTAGCGGGAGTTGGCGGCAGTTCTTC
TRBV30,NA,NA,TRBJ1-6,CAWSVISSPLHF,TGTGCCTGGAGTGTAATCTCCTCACCCCTCCACTTT
TRBV9,NA,NA,TRBJ2-5,CASSVSPGAQETQYF,TGTGCCAGCAGCGTATCGCCGGGGGCTCAAGAGACCCAGTACTTC